Listed below are T cell receptor beta chains from one sample, sequenced in a study of blood T cell repertoires in COVID-19. TCRdb's copy holds only in-frame clones and misses some; the assay was immunoSEQ multiplex PCR. The repertoire holds 200,000 to 250,000 clones, with approximately 90% as singletons. The sequencing input was peripheral blood. The receptors originated from a man aged 55-75 years with COVID-19, enrolled during active disease. Both conserved end residues are part of each CDR3. Each record gives: D gene, J gene, V gene, clone size, CDR3 protein, CDR3 DNA. The D gene is left open where the match is weak. Size is omitted from some rows. Given values are once, few, many or a class for expanded clones.

. | TRBJ2-2 | TRBV24-1 | . | CATRQATGELFF | TGTGCCACCAGGCAGGCAACCGGGGAGCTGTTTTTT
TRBD1 | TRBJ2-7 | TRBV7-2 | . | CASSPDRGWEQYF | TGTGCCAGCAGCCCTGACAGGGGCTGGGAGCAGTACTTC
TRBD1 | TRBJ1-1 | TRBV5-4 | . | CASSLAGGQAEAFF | TGTGCCAGCAGCTTGGCCGGAGGACAGGCTGAAGCTTTCTTT
. | TRBJ1-5 | TRBV7-9 | few | CASTWVGRAQPQHF | TGTGCCAGCACCTGGGTGGGCAGGGCACAGCCCCAGCATTTT
TRBD2 | TRBJ2-7 | TRBV15 | . | CATSTVGLAGVEQYF | TGTGCCACCAGCACCGTGGGACTAGCGGGAGTCGAGCAGTACTTC
TRBD1 | TRBJ2-6 | TRBV19 | . | CASSRGQVPSGANVLTF | TGTGCCAGTAGCCGAGGACAGGTCCCCTCTGGGGCCAACGTCCTGACTTTC
TRBD1 | TRBJ2-7 | TRBV7-3 | . | CASSRGQGASEQYF | TGTGCCAGCAGCAGGGGACAGGGGGCGTCTGAGCAGTACTTC
. | TRBJ2-1 | TRBV5-5 | . | CASSLVIGMLGQGTNEQFF | TGTGCCAGCAGCTTGGTGATTGGGATGTTGGGGCAGGGTACCAATGAGCAGTTCTTC
TRBD1 | TRBJ1-1 | TRBV6-6 | . | CASSTRQGSNTEAFF | TGTGCCAGCAGTACCAGACAGGGGTCGAACACTGAAGCTTTCTTT
. | TRBJ1-6 | TRBV12-3/TRBV12-4 | . | CASSPTVLPLHF | TGTGCCAGCAGCCCGACAGTTCTACCCCTCCACTTT
. | TRBJ1-5 | TRBV6-1 | once | CASSEVRAGLFLGQPQHF | TGTGCCAGCAGTGAAGTGAGAGCAGGGCTATTCTTGGGTCAGCCCCAGCATTTT
. | TRBJ2-1 | TRBV12-3/TRBV12-4 | . | CASIRGNNEQFF | TGTGCCAGCATAAGGGGGAACAATGAGCAGTTCTTC
. | TRBJ2-1 | TRBV9 | . | CASSKGEGRMHEQFF | TGTGCCAGCAGCAAGGGGGAGGGGAGGATGCATGAGCAGTTCTTC
. | TRBJ2-5 | TRBV4-1 | . | CASSQGDSVLQETQYF | TGCGCCAGCAGCCAGGGAGATTCGGTCCTGCAAGAGACCCAGTACTTC
. | TRBJ1-6 | TRBV27 | . | CASSLRSSYNSPLHF | TGTGCCAGCAGTTTGCGGAGCTCCTATAATTCACCCCTCCACTTT